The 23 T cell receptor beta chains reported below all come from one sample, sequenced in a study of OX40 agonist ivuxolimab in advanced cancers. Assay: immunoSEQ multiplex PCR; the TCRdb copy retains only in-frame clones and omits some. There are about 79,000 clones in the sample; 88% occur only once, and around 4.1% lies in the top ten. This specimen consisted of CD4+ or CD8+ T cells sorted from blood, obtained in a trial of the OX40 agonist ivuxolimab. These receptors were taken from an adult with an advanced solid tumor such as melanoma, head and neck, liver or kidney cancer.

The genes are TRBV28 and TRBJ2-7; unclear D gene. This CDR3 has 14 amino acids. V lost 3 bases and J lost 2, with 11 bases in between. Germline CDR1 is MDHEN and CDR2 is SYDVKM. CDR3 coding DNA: TGTGCCAGCAGTTTGGTGGGCCAGCCCTACGAGCAGTACTTC. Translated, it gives CASSLVGQPYEQYF.

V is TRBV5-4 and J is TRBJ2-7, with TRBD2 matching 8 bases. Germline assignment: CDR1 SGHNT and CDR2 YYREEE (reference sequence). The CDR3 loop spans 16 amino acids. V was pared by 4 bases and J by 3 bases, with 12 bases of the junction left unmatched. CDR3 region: CASSTKTGLGGYEQYF. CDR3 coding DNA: TGTGCCAGCAGCACAAAGACGGGACTAGGGGGCTACGAGCAGTACTTC. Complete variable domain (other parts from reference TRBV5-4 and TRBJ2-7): ETGVTQSPTHLIKTRGQQVTLRCSSQSGHNTVSWYQQALGQGPQFIFQYYREEENGRGNFPPRFSGLQFPNYSSELNVNALELDDSALYLCASSTKTGLGGYEQYFGPGTRLTVT.

CDR3 sequence (DNA): TGTGCCAGCAGTGACAGTTCTAACACCGGGGAGCTGTTTTTT. Translation gives CASSDSSNTGELFF. The rearrangement joins TRBV2 to TRBJ2-2; no clear D gene. Germline CDR1 and CDR2: SNHLY and FYNNEI. V lost 3 bases and J lost 2, with 7 bases in between. CDR3 size: 14 residues.

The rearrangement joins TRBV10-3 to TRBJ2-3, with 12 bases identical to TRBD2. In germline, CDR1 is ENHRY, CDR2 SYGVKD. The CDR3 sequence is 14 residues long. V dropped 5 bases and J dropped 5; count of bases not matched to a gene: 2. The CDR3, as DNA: TGTGCCATCAGTTCGGGACTAGCGGGAGATACGCAGTATTTT. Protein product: CAISSGLAGDTQYF.

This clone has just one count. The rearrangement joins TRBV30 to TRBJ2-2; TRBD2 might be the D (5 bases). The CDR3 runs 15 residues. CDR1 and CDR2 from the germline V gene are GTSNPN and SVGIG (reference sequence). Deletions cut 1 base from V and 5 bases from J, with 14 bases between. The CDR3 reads CAWSARYRGTGELFF. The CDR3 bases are TGTGCCTGGAGTGCCCGGTACAGAGGGACCGGGGAGCTGTTTTTT.

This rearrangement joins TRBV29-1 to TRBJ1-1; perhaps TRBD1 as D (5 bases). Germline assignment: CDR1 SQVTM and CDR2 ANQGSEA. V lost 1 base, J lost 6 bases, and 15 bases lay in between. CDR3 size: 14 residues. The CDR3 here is CSVEGGGPIAEAFF. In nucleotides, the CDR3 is TGCAGCGTTGAAGGGGGCGGTCCCATCGCTGAAGCTTTCTTT.

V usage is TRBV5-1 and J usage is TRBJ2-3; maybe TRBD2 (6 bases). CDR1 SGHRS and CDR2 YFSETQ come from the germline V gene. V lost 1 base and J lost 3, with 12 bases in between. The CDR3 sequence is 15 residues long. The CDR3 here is CASSLTVGGTDTQYF. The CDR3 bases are TGCGCCAGCAGCTTGACCGTTGGAGGGACAGATACGCAGTATTTT.

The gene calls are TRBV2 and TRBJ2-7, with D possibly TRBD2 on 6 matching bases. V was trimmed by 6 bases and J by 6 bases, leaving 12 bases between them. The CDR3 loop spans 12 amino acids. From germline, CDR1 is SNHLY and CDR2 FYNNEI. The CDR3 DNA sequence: TGTGCCAGCAGGGACTACTTATCCGAGCAGTACTTC. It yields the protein CASRDYLSEQYF.

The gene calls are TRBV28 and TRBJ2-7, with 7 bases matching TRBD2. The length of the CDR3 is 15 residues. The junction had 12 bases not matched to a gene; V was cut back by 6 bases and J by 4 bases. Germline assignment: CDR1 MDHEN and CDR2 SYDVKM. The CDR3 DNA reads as TGTGCCAGCAGCAGTGCCCCAGCGGGACGATACGAGCAGTACTTC. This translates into CASSSAPAGRYEQYF.

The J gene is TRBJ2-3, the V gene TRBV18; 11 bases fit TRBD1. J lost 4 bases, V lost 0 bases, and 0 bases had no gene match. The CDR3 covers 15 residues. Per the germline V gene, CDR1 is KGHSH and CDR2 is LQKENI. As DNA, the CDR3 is TGTGCCAGCTCACCACCGGGACAGGGGGCAGATACGCAGTATTTT. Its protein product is CASSPPGQGADTQYF.

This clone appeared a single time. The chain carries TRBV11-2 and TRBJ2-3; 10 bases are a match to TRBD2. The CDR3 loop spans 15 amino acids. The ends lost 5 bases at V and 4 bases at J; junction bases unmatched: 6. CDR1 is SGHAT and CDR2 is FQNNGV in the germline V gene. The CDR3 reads CASSRAGGPSDTQYF. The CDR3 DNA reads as TGTGCCAGCAGCCGAGCGGGAGGGCCATCAGATACGCAGTATTTT.

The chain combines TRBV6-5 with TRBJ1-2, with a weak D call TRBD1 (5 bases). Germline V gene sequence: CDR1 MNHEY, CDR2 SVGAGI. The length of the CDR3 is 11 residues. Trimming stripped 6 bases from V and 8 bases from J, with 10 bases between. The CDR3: CASSSGFGYTF. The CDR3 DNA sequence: TGTGCCAGCAGCTCAGGGTTCGGCTACACCTTC.

The CDR3 protein is CAWSVLRAETQYF. Here the CDR3 DNA reads TGTGCCTGGAGTGTACTACGGGCGGAGACCCAGTACTTC. This rearrangement joins TRBV30 to TRBJ2-5; D remains ambiguous. Trimming shortened V by 0 bases and J by 5 bases, and 10 bases separated the two germline ends. The CDR3 spans 13 residues. Germline loops: CDR1 GTSNPN, CDR2 SVGIG (reference sequence). Based on the CDR3 plus reference TRBV30 and TRBJ2-5, the full variable domain is SQTIHQWPATLVQPVGSPLSLECTVEGTSNPNLYWYRQAAGRGLQLLFYSVGIGQISSEVPQNLSASRPQDRQFILSSKKLLLSDSGFYLCAWSVLRAETQYFGPGTRLLVL.

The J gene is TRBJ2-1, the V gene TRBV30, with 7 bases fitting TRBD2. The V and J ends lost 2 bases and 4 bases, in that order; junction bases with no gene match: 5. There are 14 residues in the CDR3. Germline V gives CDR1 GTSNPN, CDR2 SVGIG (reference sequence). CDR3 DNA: TGTGCCTGGAGTTTAACTAGCGAATACAATGAGCAGTTCTTC. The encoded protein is CAWSLTSEYNEQFF. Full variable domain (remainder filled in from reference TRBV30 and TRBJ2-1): SQTIHQWPATLVQPVGSPLSLECTVEGTSNPNLYWYRQAAGRGLQLLFYSVGIGQISSEVPQNLSASRPQDRQFILSSKKLLLSDSGFYLCAWSLTSEYNEQFFGPGTRLTVL.

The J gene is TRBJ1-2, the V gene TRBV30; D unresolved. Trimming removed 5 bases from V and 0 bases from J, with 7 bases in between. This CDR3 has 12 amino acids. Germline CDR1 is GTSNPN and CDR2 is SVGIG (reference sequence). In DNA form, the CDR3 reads TGTGCCTGGGGCAGCTCTAACTATGGCTACACCTTC. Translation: CAWGSSNYGYTF.

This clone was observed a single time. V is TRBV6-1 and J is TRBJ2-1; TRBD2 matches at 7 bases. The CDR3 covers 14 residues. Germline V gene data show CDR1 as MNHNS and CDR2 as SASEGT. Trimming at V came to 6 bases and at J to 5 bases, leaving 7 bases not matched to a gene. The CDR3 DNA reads TGTGCCAGCAGCCCCTACGGGACTAACAATGAGCAGTTCTTC. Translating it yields CASSPYGTNNEQFF.

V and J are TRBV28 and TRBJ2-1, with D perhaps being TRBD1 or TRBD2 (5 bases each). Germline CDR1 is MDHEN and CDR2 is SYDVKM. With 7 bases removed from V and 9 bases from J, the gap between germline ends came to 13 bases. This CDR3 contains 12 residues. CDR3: CASKSGGVEQFF. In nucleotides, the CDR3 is TGTGCCAGCAAATCTGGGGGTGTTGAGCAGTTCTTC.

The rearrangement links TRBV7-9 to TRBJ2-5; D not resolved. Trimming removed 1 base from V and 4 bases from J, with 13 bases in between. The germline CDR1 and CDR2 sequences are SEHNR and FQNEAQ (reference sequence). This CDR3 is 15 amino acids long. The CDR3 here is CASSLGPDRVETQYF. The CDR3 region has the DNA TGTGCCAGCAGCTTAGGTCCCGATCGGGTAGAGACCCAGTACTTC. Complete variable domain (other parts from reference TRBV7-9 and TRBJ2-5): DTGVSQNPRHKITKRGQNVTFRCDPISEHNRLYWYRQTLGQGPEFLTYFQNEAQLEKSRLLSDRFSAERPKGSFSTLEIQRTEQGDSAMYLCASSLGPDRVETQYFGPGTRLLVL.

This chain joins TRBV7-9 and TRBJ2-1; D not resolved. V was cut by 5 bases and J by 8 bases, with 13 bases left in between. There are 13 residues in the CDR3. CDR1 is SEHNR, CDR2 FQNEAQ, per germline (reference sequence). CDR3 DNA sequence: TGTGCCAGCAGCGCGAACCATCTGGATGAGCAGTTCTTC. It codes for CASSANHLDEQFF.

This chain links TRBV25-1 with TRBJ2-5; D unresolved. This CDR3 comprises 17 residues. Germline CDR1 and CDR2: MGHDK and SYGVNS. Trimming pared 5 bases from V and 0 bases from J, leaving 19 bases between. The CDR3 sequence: CASSLPTPSTDQETQYF. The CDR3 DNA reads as TGTGCCAGCAGTCTTCCTACGCCATCCACCGACCAAGAGACCCAGTACTTC.

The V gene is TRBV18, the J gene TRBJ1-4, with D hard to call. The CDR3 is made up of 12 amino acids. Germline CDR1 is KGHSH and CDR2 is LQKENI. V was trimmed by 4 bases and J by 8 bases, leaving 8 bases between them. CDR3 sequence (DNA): TGTGCCAGCTCACTTGGGCGAGAAAAACTGTTTTTT. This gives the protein CASSLGREKLFF.

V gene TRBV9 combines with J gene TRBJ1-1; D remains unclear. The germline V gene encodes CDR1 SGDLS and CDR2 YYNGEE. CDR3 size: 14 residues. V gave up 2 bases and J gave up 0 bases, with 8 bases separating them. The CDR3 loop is CASSVGNLNTEAFF. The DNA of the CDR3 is TGTGCCAGCAGCGTGGGCAACTTGAACACTGAAGCTTTCTTT.

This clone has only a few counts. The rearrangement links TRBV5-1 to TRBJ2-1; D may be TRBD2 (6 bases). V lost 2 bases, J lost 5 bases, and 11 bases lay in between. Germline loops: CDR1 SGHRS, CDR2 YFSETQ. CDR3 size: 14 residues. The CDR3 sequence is CASSLGASDNEQFF. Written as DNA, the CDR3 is TGCGCCAGCAGCTTAGGGGCTAGCGACAATGAGCAGTTCTTC.